These 31 T cell receptor beta chains originate from one sample sequenced in a study of OX40 agonist ivuxolimab in advanced cancers. Libraries were built with the immunoSEQ multiplex PCR assay. TCRdb stores this immuneACCESS table with in-frame sequences only. Part of the clones is absent; in the studies checked, under half of the shortfall reflects unresolved V genes, and no reason is known for the rest. This sample gives tens of thousands of clones in total; about nine tenths of them show up just once. The top ten clonotypes cover under 2.5% of the sample. The sample was CD4+ or CD8+ T cells sorted from blood, taken in a trial of the OX40 agonist ivuxolimab. The origin of the receptors is an adult with an advanced solid tumor such as melanoma, head and neck, liver or kidney cancer.

The J gene is TRBJ1-2, the V gene TRBV27; TRBD1 might be the D (5 bases). CDR3 length equals 15 residues. Trimming removed 1 base at V and 3 bases at J, with 12 bases between. Germline V gene data show CDR1 as MNHEY and CDR2 as SMNVEV (reference sequence). The CDR3 DNA reads TGTGCCAGCAGTTTATTTCACGGACAAGACTATGGCTACACCTTC. Its translation: CASSLFHGQDYGYTF.

CDR3 loop: CASSQETSDNEQFF. CDR3 sequence (DNA): TGCGCCAGCAGCCAAGAGACGAGCGACAATGAGCAGTTCTTC. The chain joins TRBV4-3 to TRBJ2-1, with D uncertain. Germline V gene sequence: CDR1 LGHNA, CDR2 YSLEER. V lost 0 bases, J lost 5 bases, and 8 bases lay in between. This CDR3 has 14 amino acids.

V gene TRBV6-1 combines with J gene TRBJ1-5, with a tentative D call TRBD1 (5 bases). Germline V gene sequence: CDR1 MNHNS, CDR2 SASEGT. The V and J ends lost 5 bases and 2 bases respectively, with 10 bases between them. The CDR3 extends over 14 amino acids. This CDR3 is CASSTGDGNQPQHF. As DNA, the CDR3 is TGTGCCAGCAGTACGGGGGATGGCAATCAGCCCCAGCATTTT.

This chain uses TRBV11-3 with TRBJ2-7; 11 bases line up with TRBD1. CDR3 size: 14 residues. The V segment lost 6 bases and the J segment 3 bases; nucleotides outside the gene matches: 4. Germline CDR1 is SGHNT and CDR2 is YENEEA. DNA of the CDR3: TGTGCCAGCAGTCCGGGGACAGGGGGCTACGAGCAGTACTTC. Translation: CASSPGTGGYEQYF.

The chain recombines TRBV5-6 with TRBJ1-5, with 7 bases lining up with TRBD1. From germline, CDR1 is SGHDT and CDR2 YYEEEE. The CDR3 loop spans 16 amino acids. V lost 3 bases, J lost 5 bases, and 11 bases stayed unmatched. As DNA, the CDR3 is TGTGCCAGCAGCTCTAAGCCCGGGACAGTGGATCAGCCCCAGCATTTT. Its translation: CASSSKPGTVDQPQHF.

This clone was detected only once. The chain couples TRBV25-1 to TRBJ2-5; D call uncertain. CDR3 length: 14 residues. The germline V gene encodes CDR1 MGHDK and CDR2 SYGVNS. V gave up 4 bases and J gave up 2 bases, with 11 bases separating them. CDR3 coding DNA: TGTGCCAGCAGTGCCCGCCCCAGACAAGAGACCCAGTACTTC. Protein sequence: CASSARPRQETQYF.

This clone has a single count. This sequence joins TRBV11-2 and TRBJ2-7, with unresolved D. V lost 2 bases and J 7 bases, leaving 6 bases between the germline ends. Per the germline V gene, CDR1 is SGHAT and CDR2 is FQNNGV. This CDR3 has 11 amino acids. CDR3 nucleotides: TGTGCCAGCAGCTTAAACTTTGAGCAGTACTTC. It translates to CASSLNFEQYF.

This sequence joins TRBV7-6 and TRBJ2-5, with D unresolved. Germline V CDR1 and CDR2: SGHVS, FNYEAQ. The V end lost 4 bases, the J end lost 7 bases, and 19 bases lay between the germline ends. The CDR3 totals 15 residues. CDR3 DNA sequence: TGTGCCAGCAGCTCATCGGAGACTGTCTCGGGGACCCAGTACTTC. Encoded protein: CASSSSETVSGTQYF.

The chain recombines TRBV5-1 with TRBJ2-5, with unresolved D. Germline CDR1 is SGHRS and CDR2 is YFSETQ. Trimming stripped 2 bases from V and 4 bases from J, with 15 bases between. The CDR3 consists of 15 residues. The CDR3 sequence is CASSFSGRPPETQYF. CDR3 DNA sequence: TGCGCCAGCAGCTTCTCCGGCAGGCCGCCAGAGACCCAGTACTTC.

The chain employs TRBV5-1 and TRBJ1-2, with no clear D. CDR3 length equals 12 residues. V shed 0 bases and J shed 6 bases, with 6 bases lying between them. Germline V gene lookup returns CDR1 SGHRS and CDR2 YFSETQ. CDR3 loop: CASSLDTDGYTF. CDR3 nucleotide sequence: TGCGCCAGCAGCTTGGACACGGATGGCTACACCTTC.

The chain couples TRBV6-5 to TRBJ2-7; 11 nucleotides align to TRBD2. Per the germline V gene, CDR1 is MNHEY and CDR2 is SVGAGI. This CDR3 has 13 residues. V lost 7 bases, J lost 3 bases, and 2 bases stayed unmatched. CDR3 DNA sequence: TGTGCCAGCACCCTAGCGGGAGGCTACGAGCAGTACTTC. The encoded protein is CASTLAGGYEQYF.

This sequence joins TRBV19 and TRBJ1-2; no clear D gene. V was shortened by 4 bases and J by 0 bases, with 6 bases between the two germline ends. Germline lookup yields CDR1 LNHDA and CDR2 SQIVND (reference sequence). CDR3 length: 13 amino acids. For the CDR3, the DNA is TGTGCCAGTAGTAAGGCGGCTAACTATGGCTACACCTTC. Translation gives CASSKAANYGYTF.

Concerning this clone: Since the CDR3 does not end with the conserved phenylalanine or tryptophan, this likely comes from a read error. The DNA is left out, because the CDR3 cannot be placed on it with certainty; the CDR3 is given as TCRdb lists it. The chain combines TRBV4-1 with TRBJ2-3. Ends included, the CDR3 has 10 residues. Germline loops: CDR1 MGHRA, CDR2 YSYEKL. Here the CDR3 reads CASSPLGGPE.

This clone showed up just once. This chain uses TRBV6-1 with TRBJ2-7; maybe TRBD2 (7 bases). The CDR3 is 13 residues long. Per the germline V gene, CDR1 is MNHNS and CDR2 is SASEGT. V lost 3 bases and J 7 bases, leaving 13 bases between the germline ends. The CDR3 spells CASSDRGAREQYF. The CDR3 DNA reads as TGTGCCAGCAGTGATCGGGGGGCACGAGAGCAGTACTTC.

V usage is TRBV5-1 and J usage is TRBJ1-4; 9 bases match TRBD1. V trimming: 4 bases; J trimming: 4 bases; junction bases outside the gene matches: 5. From germline, CDR1 is SGHRS and CDR2 YFSETQ. The CDR3 covers 15 residues. The CDR3 DNA reads TGCGCCAGCAGCCCTGGGACAGGGCTTAATGAAAAACTGTTTTTT. Its translation is CASSPGTGLNEKLFF.

The chain combines TRBV7-9 with TRBJ2-7, with 8 nucleotides matching TRBD1. In germline, CDR1 is SEHNR, CDR2 FQNEAQ (reference sequence). The ends lost 4 bases at V and 3 bases at J; junction bases unmatched: 5. The CDR3 is 14 amino acids. The CDR3 bases are TGTGCCAGCAGCTCGGACAGGGTTGGCTACGAGCAGTACTTC. Translated: CASSSDRVGYEQYF.

This chain connects TRBV30 to TRBJ2-7; 7 bases are shared with TRBD2. Germline V gene data show CDR1 as GTSNPN and CDR2 as SVGIG (reference sequence). The CDR3 consists of 12 residues. Losses at the gene ends were 8 bases for V and 5 bases for J; bases not matched to a gene: 9. The CDR3, as DNA: TGTGCCGTACAGCGGGGTTTCGACGAGCAGTACTTC. The encoded protein is CAVQRGFDEQYF.

V is TRBV9 and J is TRBJ1-1; 8 bases match TRBD1. CDR3 size: 15 residues. The germline CDR1 and CDR2 sequences are SGDLS and YYNGEE. V dropped 4 bases and J dropped 2; count of bases not matched to a gene: 7. The CDR3 nucleotides are TGTGCCAGCAGCCCGAGGACAGGGTCCAACACTGAAGCTTTCTTT. Protein product: CASSPRTGSNTEAFF.

V and J are TRBV27 and TRBJ1-5; tentatively, D is TRBD1 (5 bases). The CDR3 sequence is 21 residues long. V was shortened by 5 bases and J by 2 bases, with 31 bases between the two germline ends. Germline CDR1 and CDR2: MNHEY and SMNVEV (reference sequence). CDR3 residues: CASSIRNRKKGPPRGNQPQHF. CDR3 nucleotide sequence: TGTGCCAGCAGTATAAGGAACAGGAAGAAGGGGCCCCCTCGTGGCAATCAGCCCCAGCATTTT.

This CDR3 is CASSYLGGTEAFF. Written as DNA, the CDR3 is TGTGCCAGCAGTTACCTAGGGGGCACTGAAGCTTTCTTT. The chain joins TRBV6-5 to TRBJ1-1; D possibly corresponds to TRBD1 (6 bases). Germline CDR1 reads MNHEY; CDR2 reads SVGAGI. This CDR3 spans 13 amino acids. Trimming removed 2 bases at V and 4 bases at J, with 8 bases between.

The chain combines TRBV19 with TRBJ2-5, with TRBD1 as a possible D gene (6 bases). Per germline, CDR1 LNHDA and CDR2 SQIVND (reference sequence). The length of the CDR3 is 14 residues. Trimming removed 3 bases at V and 9 bases at J, with 17 bases between. The CDR3 loop reads CASSMGRGLQAQYF. The CDR3 nucleotides are TGTGCCAGTAGTATGGGCAGGGGATTACAGGCCCAGTACTTC. Filled out from reference TRBV19 and TRBJ2-5, the complete variable domain reads DGGITQSPKYLFRKEGQNVTLSCEQNLNHDAMYWYRQDPGQGLRLIYYSQIVNDFQKGDIAEGYSVSREKKESFPLTVTSAQKNPTAFYLCASSMGRGLQAQYFGPGTRLLVL.

In DNA form, the CDR3 reads TGTGCCAGCAGTTCACAGGGGGCTAGATCCTATGGCTACACCTTC. Translation: CASSSQGARSYGYTF. J is TRBJ1-2 and V is TRBV27; 9 bases are a match to TRBD1. V trimming: 4 bases; J trimming: 4 bases; junction bases outside the gene matches: 7. CDR3 length: 15 residues. CDR1 and CDR2 from the germline V gene are MNHEY and SMNVEV (reference sequence).

The chain combines TRBV21-1 with TRBJ2-1. TRBV21-1 is reported as a pseudogene. CDR3 size: 15 residues. CDR3 sequence: CASSKREGAPDEQFF. CDR3 in DNA: TGTGCCAGCAGCAAAAGGGAGGGGGCCCCGGATGAGCAGTTCTTC.

A single count supports this clone. The rearrangement uses TRBV5-1 and TRBJ1-3; D is unclear. CDR3 size: 13 residues. Deletions cut 7 bases from V and 4 bases from J, with 12 bases between. CDR1 SGHRS and CDR2 YFSETQ come from the germline V gene. This CDR3 is CASGQTTGNTIYF. The DNA for the CDR3 is TGCGCCAGCGGGCAGACAACCGGAAACACCATATATTTT.

The rearrangement joins TRBV10-1 to TRBJ1-6; no reliable D call. Germline loops: CDR1 WNHNN, CDR2 SYGVQD (reference sequence). The CDR3 is 13 amino acids. V was shortened by 5 bases and J by 6 bases, with 8 bases between the two germline ends. CDR3 DNA sequence: TGCGCCAGCAGTCAGCAATTTAATTCACCCCTCCACTTT. It specifies CASSQQFNSPLHF.

The sample holds a few counts of this clone. The chain has TRBV11-2 and TRBJ2-3, with 10 bases aligning to TRBD2. The CDR3 runs 16 residues. From germline, CDR1 is SGHAT and CDR2 FQNNGV. V lost 4 bases to trimming and J lost 5 bases; unmatched junction nucleotides: 9. CDR3 DNA sequence: TGTGCCAGCAGCTCCCAAGGAGCGGGAGGGGAAGATACGCAGTATTTT. Translated, it gives CASSSQGAGGEDTQYF.

This chain connects TRBV6-5 to TRBJ1-1; 7 bases agree with TRBD1. The V gene end was trimmed by 0 bases and the J gene end by 0 bases; junction bases not matched to a gene: 1. Germline CDR1 MNHEY, CDR2 SVGAGI. The CDR3 has 15 residues. The CDR3 DNA follows: TGTGCCAGCAGTTACTCGGGACAGATGAACACTGAAGCTTTCTTT. Amino acids: CASSYSGQMNTEAFF.

The chain is built from TRBV5-1 and TRBJ1-1; no clear D gene. The CDR3 is 14 amino acids. Trimming left V 4 bases short and J 3 bases short, with 13 bases between. CDR1 is SGHRS and CDR2 is YFSETQ in the germline V gene. CDR3 sequence: CASSPTFRDTEAFF. The CDR3 DNA is TGCGCCAGCAGCCCAACGTTTCGGGACACTGAAGCTTTCTTT.

The V and J genes are TRBV10-3 and TRBJ1-1; D ambiguous. Looked up from germline, CDR1 is ENHRY and CDR2 is SYGVKD. V was clipped by 4 bases and J by 1 base, with 13 bases between them. The CDR3 contains 15 residues. The CDR3 sequence: CAISVDGVPNTEAFF. In nucleotides, the CDR3 is TGTGCCATCAGTGTTGATGGAGTGCCGAACACTGAAGCTTTCTTT.

The chain uses TRBV5-1 and TRBJ2-1; D call uncertain. CDR3 length: 15 residues. The germline V gene encodes CDR1 SGHRS and CDR2 YFSETQ. Trimming left V 0 bases short and J 9 bases short, with 16 bases between. As DNA, the CDR3 is TGCGCCAGCAGCTTGGAGAGTCAGGTGGATAGTGAGCAGTTCTTC. Its translation is CASSLESQVDSEQFF.

The chain uses TRBV29-1 and TRBJ2-3, with D unclear. The germline gives CDR1 SQVTM, CDR2 ANQGSEA. The CDR3 is made up of 12 amino acids. V lost 3 bases to trimming and J lost 1 base, with 5 bases between them. CDR3 sequence: CSVDTGTDTQYF. CDR3 DNA: TGCAGCGTTGACACAGGCACAGATACGCAGTATTTT.